A single sample is the source of the 14 T cell receptor beta chains below, sequenced in a study of CD8 T cells in Susac syndrome. Reverse transcription of roughly 0.45 to 1 ug RNA was performed with random hexamers. TCRdb processed the immunoSEQ multiplex PCR reads anew with MiXCR; each CDR3 protein has one entry. The repertoire holds about 130,000 distinct CDR3 sequences, with around 95% as singletons. Material: CD4+ T cells from PBMCs. The origin of the receptors is a human donor in good health.

V and J are TRBV6-4 and TRBJ2-7; 13 positions match TRBD2. The J segment lost 7 bases and the V segment lost 5 bases, leaving 8 bases of the junction unmatched. Germline V lookup: CDR1 MRHNA, CDR2 SNTAGT. The CDR3 length is 15 residues. The CDR3 loop is CASSPGLAGVREQYF. Here the CDR3 DNA reads TGTGCCAGCAGTCCAGGACTAGCGGGAGTTAGGGAGCAGTACTTC.

The chain couples TRBV29-1 to TRBJ2-1; 8 bases align to TRBD2. CDR1 and CDR2 (germline): SQVTM, ANQGSEA. This CDR3 comprises 14 residues. The ends lost 4 bases at V and 4 bases at J; junction bases unmatched: 6. The CDR3 DNA follows: TGCAGCGTTGGTCTAGCGGGTTTTTACAATGAGCAGTTCTTC. This codes for CSVGLAGFYNEQFF.

The chain links TRBV29-1 to TRBJ2-1; TRBD2 matches 14 bases. Germline values: CDR1 SQVTM, CDR2 ANQGSEA. The CDR3 is 14 amino acids. Unmatched junction bases numbered 8, after V lost 7 bases and J lost 9 bases. Written as DNA, the CDR3 is TGCAGCGCCCGACTAGCGGGAGGGCCGGGTGAGCAGTTCTTC. It yields the protein CSARLAGGPGEQFF.

This sequence joins TRBV4-1 and TRBJ2-7; D gene uncertain. The CDR3 runs to 16 residues. CDR1 MGHRA and CDR2 YSYEKL come from the germline V gene. V lost 1 base to trimming and J lost 1 base, with 14 bases between them. The CDR3 is CASSQGRAKSSYEQYF. The CDR3 DNA reads as TGCGCCAGCAGCCAAGGCCGGGCTAAGAGTTCCTACGAGCAGTACTTC.

CDR3 region: CAWSSDRGEMPQHF. The CDR3, as DNA: TGTGCCTGGAGTAGCGACAGGGGTGAGATGCCCCAGCATTTT. This chain uses TRBV30 with TRBJ1-5, with 8 bases lining up with TRBD1. The length of the CDR3 is 14 residues. Germline CDR1 is GTSNPN and CDR2 is SVGIG (reference sequence). The trim removed 2 bases at V and 9 bases at J, leaving 9 bases unmatched.

The chain uses TRBV30 and TRBJ2-7; 9 nucleotides line up with TRBD1. The CDR3 length is 14 residues. The V gene's germline CDR1 is GTSNPN and CDR2 SVGIG (reference sequence). Trimming took 2 bases from V and 1 from J; bases not matched to a gene: 3. This chain's CDR3 is CAWSRTGVSYEQYF. The CDR3 DNA follows: TGTGCCTGGAGTCGGACAGGGGTTTCCTACGAGCAGTACTTC.

J is TRBJ2-7 and V is TRBV30; TRBD1 matches 8 bases. V trimming: 4 bases; J trimming: 2 bases; junction bases outside the gene matches: 7. Germline loops: CDR1 GTSNPN, CDR2 SVGIG (reference sequence). The CDR3 loop spans 14 amino acids. The CDR3 DNA sequence: TGTGCCTGGACCCTACAGGGGGTAACCTACGAGCAGTACTTC. Translated, it gives CAWTLQGVTYEQYF.

CDR3 region: CASSYEGSGNQPQHF. As DNA, the CDR3 is TGTGCCAGCAGTTACGAGGGGTCGGGCAATCAGCCCCAGCATTTT. The J gene is TRBJ1-5, the V gene TRBV6-2 or TRBV6-3; TRBD1 is a possible D gene (5 bases). Per germline, CDR1 MNHEY and CDR2 SVGEGT. The V and J ends lost 2 bases and 2 bases respectively, with 10 bases between them. The CDR3 extends over 15 amino acids.

J is TRBJ2-7 and V is TRBV5-1; the match to TRBD2 covers 11 bases. J lost 7 bases, V lost 6 bases, and 12 bases had no gene match. Germline CDR1 is SGHRS and CDR2 is YFSETQ. The CDR3 contains 15 residues. The CDR3 spells CASMERLAGSGEQYF. The CDR3 nucleotides are TGCGCCAGCATGGAGCGACTAGCGGGATCGGGAGAGCAGTACTTC.

The chain has TRBV6-2 or TRBV6-3 and TRBJ1-2; TRBD1 agrees at 8 bases. The CDR3 is 13 residues long. CDR1 MNHEY and CDR2 SVGEGT come from the germline V gene. Trimming took 5 bases from V and 14 from J; bases not matched to a gene: 13. The DNA of the CDR3 is TGTGCCAGCAGTGCACACGAGGACAGGGCCAGGACCTTC. As protein: CASSAHEDRARTF.

J is TRBJ2-7 and V is TRBV7-8; 11 bases are a match to TRBD2. The CDR3 loop spans 16 amino acids. The germline CDR1 and CDR2 sequences are SGHVS and FQNEAQ. Losses at the gene ends were 5 bases for V and 3 bases for J; bases not matched to a gene: 9. CDR3 amino acids: CASSPYRLAGNYEQYF. The CDR3 DNA follows: TGTGCCAGCAGCCCCTATAGACTAGCGGGAAACTACGAGCAGTACTTC.

This chain uses TRBV20-1 with TRBJ2-2; possible D gene TRBD1, 6 bases. CDR1 and CDR2 from the germline V gene are DFQATT and SNEGSKA (reference sequence). The CDR3 is 14 amino acids. V lost 3 bases, J lost 5 bases, and 13 bases lay in between. DNA of the CDR3: TGCAGTGCTAGCCTGAAGGGGGTGACCGGGGAGCTGTTTTTT. Its translation: CSASLKGVTGELFF.

J is TRBJ2-1 and V is TRBV20-1; 11 bases are shared with TRBD2. The CDR3 length is 21 residues. Germline CDR1 DFQATT, CDR2 SNEGSKA (reference sequence). Trimming at V came to 1 base and at J to 0 bases, leaving 17 bases not matched to a gene. The CDR3 bases are TGCAGTGCTAGAGGGGGTCTTACTAGCGGGAGCCCACCCAACTCCTACAATGAGCAGTTCTTC. Translated, it gives CSARGGLTSGSPPNSYNEQFF.

The chain is built from TRBV6-2 or TRBV6-3 and TRBJ1-2; D gene uncertain. The germline gives CDR1 MNHEY, CDR2 SVGEGT. The V end lost 8 bases, the J end lost 2 bases, and 12 bases lay between the germline ends. CDR3 length: 13 residues. Here the CDR3 reads CASGLRLNYGYTF. CDR3 nucleotide sequence: TGTGCCAGCGGTCTAAGGTTGAACTATGGCTACACCTTC.